The 11 T cell receptor beta chains below all came from one sample that was sequenced in a study of tumor-infiltrating lymphocytes in primary liver carcinoma listed by TCRdb under 2017. Instrument on record: Illumina HiSeq 2500. Using a constant-region primer and ProtoScript II reverse transcriptase, TCRbeta-specific cDNA was reverse-transcribed from about 0.45 ug total RNA. Three nested multiplex PCR rounds, following a slightly modified ARM-PCR procedure, were used to build the TCRbeta libraries. Multiplex TRBV1-TRBV30 forward primers and a Cbeta reverse primer were used in the first two PCR rounds, each of which was run for around 10 cycles. Through fastp at Q25 and MiXCR, TCRdb rebuilt clones from the public reads, retaining in-frame beta chains. Each entry is one CDR3 protein sequence, shown with its most common DNA and genes. This sample lists 300,000 to 400,000 distinct CDR3 sequences; roughly two thirds were detected once. The ten largest make up roughly 9% of the sample.

TRIzol reagent was used to extract blood RNA from unsorted whole blood, while the DNeasy Blood & Tissue kit provided the germline DNA. Sequences were obtained from peripheral blood. Receptors were obtained from a middle-aged man with primary liver carcinoma and hepatitis B virus infection.

Of note for this clonotype: This may be a read error: a much more frequent sequence differs by one nucleotide. The chain carries TRBV6-1 and TRBJ2-3; D is possibly TRBD1 or TRBD2 (5 bases each). V lost 6 bases to trimming and J lost 8 bases, with 18 bases between them. The V gene's germline CDR1 is MNHNS and CDR2 SASEGT. This CDR3 has 14 residues. CDR3 loop: CASSRDQKAGTQYF. As DNA, the CDR3 is TGTGCCAGCAGCAGGGACCAAAAAGCAGGTACGCAGTATTTT.

Comment on this clonotype: A read error may produce the germline difference seen at one junction end. This sequence joins TRBV12-3 or TRBV12-4 and TRBJ1-6, with D possibly TRBD1 on 5 matching bases. The length of the CDR3 is 16 residues. CDR3 coding DNA: TGTGCAAGCAGTTCGACTGACGTCCGGGGCGTTTCACCCCTCCACTTT. Residues: CASSSTDVRGVSPLHF.

As for this clonotype: The junction does not match germline at one end; this may be a read error. The V and J genes are TRBV5-5 and TRBJ2-2, with D maybe TRBD2 (6 bases). Germline V CDR1 and CDR2: SGHKS, YYEKEE (reference sequence). The CDR3 extends over 16 amino acids. In DNA, the CDR3 is TGTACCAGCAGCTTGGTTAGCGGCGCGAACACCGGGGAGCTGTTTTTT. This translates into CTSSLVSGANTGELFF.

Worth noting for this clonotype: It may be a read error: a sequence one base away is much more abundant. V is TRBV6-2 or TRBV6-3 and J is TRBJ1-2; no definite D call. Trimming took off 7 bases at V and 3 bases at J, with 12 bases between the two ends. Germline values: CDR1 MNHEY, CDR2 SVGEGT. This CDR3 spans 13 amino acids. This chain's CDR3 is CASKAGGYYGYTF. DNA for the CDR3: TGTGCCAGCAAGGCAGGAGGATACTATGGCTACACCTTC.

This clonotype showed up many times. The chain employs TRBV6-5 and TRBJ2-7, with TRBD1 matching 8 bases. Germline CDR1 reads MNHEY; CDR2 reads SVGAGI. V was pared by 5 bases and J by 0 bases, with 3 bases of the junction left unmatched. The CDR3 runs to 14 residues. The CDR3 is CASSVDRDSYEQYF. In nucleotides, the CDR3 is TGTGCCAGCAGTGTGGACAGGGACTCCTACGAGCAGTACTTC.

Comments on this clonotype: This may be a read error, as it is one base from a much larger clone. The J gene is TRBJ2-7, the V gene TRBV6-5; D is ambiguous. CDR3 size: 13 residues. Looked up from germline, CDR1 is MNHEY and CDR2 is SVGAGI. In DNA, the CDR3 is TGTGTCAGCAGTTACGCGCACTCCTACGAGCAGTACTTC. Translating it yields CVSSYAHSYEQYF.

The chain joins TRBV6-6 to TRBJ2-5; 8 bases line up with TRBD2. Germline CDR1 MNHNY, CDR2 SVGAGI (reference sequence). V shed 5 bases, J shed 5 bases, and the junction held 16 bases outside the gene matches. CDR3 length: 17 residues. CDR3 sequence reads: CASSHATSESGRETQYF. CDR3 sequence (DNA): TGTGCCAGCAGTCACGCGACTAGCGAGAGTGGGAGGGAGACCCAGTACTTC.

This clonotype appeared a single time. A junction end diverges from the germline sequence, so it may reflect a read error. The rearrangement joins TRBV10-3 to TRBJ2-7; TRBD2 might be the D (5 bases). The CDR3 has 15 amino acids. CDR1 is ENHRY, CDR2 SYGVKD, per germline. CDR3 sequence: CAISPGTRGSYERYF. The CDR3 DNA reads as TGTGCCATCAGCCCCGGCACTAGAGGATCCTACGAGCGGTACTTC.

The chain joins TRBV5-1 to TRBJ2-3, with no clear D. The length of the CDR3 is 14 residues. V gave up 2 bases and J gave up 4 bases, with 11 bases separating them. Per the germline V gene, CDR1 is SGHRS and CDR2 is YFSETQ. The CDR3, as DNA: TGCGCCAGCAGCTTATCGCAGAGCCCAGATACGCAGTATTTT. As protein: CASSLSQSPDTQYF.

CDR3 amino acids: CASSYDIMGTEAFF. The CDR3 coding sequence is TGCGCCAGCAGCTACGACATAATGGGAACTGAAGCTTTCTTT. The V call is TRBV5-1, the J call TRBJ1-1; D unresolved. The V end lost 3 bases, the J end lost 5 bases, and 14 bases lay between the germline ends. CDR1 SGHRS and CDR2 YFSETQ come from the germline V gene. CDR3 length: 14 amino acids.

As for this clonotype: Mismatch with germline at one junction end may stem from a read error. The rearrangement joins TRBV6-6 to TRBJ2-3; 9 bases match TRBD2. Germline CDR1 and CDR2: MNHNY and SVGAGI (reference sequence). This CDR3 is 16 amino acids long. The CDR3 spells CTSSFGTSLSTDTQYF. For the CDR3, the DNA is TGTACCAGCTCCTTCGGGACTAGCCTTAGCACAGATACGCAGTATTTT.